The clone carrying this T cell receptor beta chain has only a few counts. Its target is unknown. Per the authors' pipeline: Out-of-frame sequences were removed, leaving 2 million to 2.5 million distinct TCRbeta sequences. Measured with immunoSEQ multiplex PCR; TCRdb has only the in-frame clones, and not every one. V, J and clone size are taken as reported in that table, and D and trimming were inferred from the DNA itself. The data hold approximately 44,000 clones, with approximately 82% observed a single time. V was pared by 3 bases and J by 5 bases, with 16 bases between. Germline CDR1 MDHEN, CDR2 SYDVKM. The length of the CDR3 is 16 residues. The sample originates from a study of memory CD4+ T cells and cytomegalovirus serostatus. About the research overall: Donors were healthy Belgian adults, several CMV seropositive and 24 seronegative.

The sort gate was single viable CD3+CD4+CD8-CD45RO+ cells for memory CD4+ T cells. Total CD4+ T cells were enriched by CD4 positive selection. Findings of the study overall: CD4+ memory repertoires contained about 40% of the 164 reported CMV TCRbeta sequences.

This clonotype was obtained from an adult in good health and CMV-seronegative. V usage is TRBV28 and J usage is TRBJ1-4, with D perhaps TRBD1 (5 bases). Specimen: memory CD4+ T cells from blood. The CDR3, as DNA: TGTGCCAGCAGTTTCCTCGGGGGGGTTAAAAATGAAAAACTGTTTTTT. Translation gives CASSFLGGVKNEKLFF. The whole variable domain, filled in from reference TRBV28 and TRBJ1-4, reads DVKVTQSSRYLVKRTGEKVFLECVQDMDHENMFWYRQDPGLGLRLIYFSYDVKMKEKGDIPEGYSVSREKKERFSLILESASTNQTSMYLCASSFLGGVKNEKLFFGSGTQLSVL.